Each of the 24 T cell receptor beta chains below was sequenced from the same sample in a study of blood T cell repertoires in COVID-19. Repertoires were generated with immunoSEQ multiplex PCR, while TCRdb's copy carries only in-frame clones and drops some. In the table there are fewer than 200,000 clones, roughly 79% of which are singletons. Material for sequencing was peripheral blood. The origin of the receptors is a woman at least 80 years old with COVID-19, enrolled during active disease.

This chain joins TRBV28 and TRBJ2-3, with 8 bases that match TRBD2. CDR3 length: 16 residues. V shed 4 bases, J shed 4 bases, and the junction held 10 bases outside the gene matches. The germline V gene has CDR1 MDHEN and CDR2 SYDVKM. The CDR3 bases are TGTGCCAGCAGTTGGGGGTTAGCGGGATCGGCAGATACGCAGTATTTT. Translation: CASSWGLAGSADTQYF.

The genes are TRBV20-1 and TRBJ2-7, with a weak D call TRBD1 (5 bases). CDR3 length equals 11 residues. Germline CDR1 and CDR2: DFQATT and SNEGSKA (reference sequence). With 5 bases removed from V and 5 bases from J, the gap between germline ends came to 10 bases. In nucleotides, the CDR3 is TGCAGTGCTCGCAGGGTCAACGAGCAGTACTTC. Amino acids: CSARRVNEQYF.

The rearrangement uses TRBV19 and TRBJ1-6; 7 bases are shared with TRBD1. After removal of 1 base from V and 8 bases from J, the junction contained 5 bases not matched to a gene. There are 15 residues in the CDR3. CDR1 and CDR2 from the germline V gene are LNHDA and SQIVND (reference sequence). DNA for the CDR3: TGTGCCAGTAGTATAGCTGCACAGGGGTATTCACCCCTCCACTTT. It translates to CASSIAAQGYSPLHF. The variable domain in full, completed from reference TRBV19 and TRBJ1-6, reads DGGITQSPKYLFRKEGQNVTLSCEQNLNHDAMYWYRQDPGQGLRLIYYSQIVNDFQKGDIAEGYSVSREKKESFPLTVTSAQKNPTAFYLCASSIAAQGYSPLHFGNGTRLTVT.

The chain links TRBV18 to TRBJ2-3, with 13 bases aligning to TRBD2. The CDR3 is 18 amino acids. J gave up 4 bases and V 2 bases, and 9 bases lay outside the gene matches. Germline V CDR1 and CDR2: KGHSH, LQKENI. The CDR3 here is CASSPIRPGTSGADTQYF. CDR3 nucleotides: TGTGCCAGCTCACCAATAAGACCGGGGACTAGCGGGGCAGATACGCAGTATTTT.

This chain connects TRBV24-1 to TRBJ1-1; D ambiguous. The ends were cut back, 4 bases at V and 1 base at J, with 27 bases in the middle. The CDR3 runs to 20 residues. Germline-derived CDR1 and CDR2 are KGHDR and SFDVKD. The DNA for the CDR3 is TGTGCCACCAGTGACCCTTCCGAGACGGCAGGTGCGAATCGGAACACTGAAGCTTTCTTT. This translates into CATSDPSETAGANRNTEAFF.

The chain uses TRBV2 and TRBJ1-2; 8 nucleotides align to TRBD1. There are 17 residues in the CDR3. V lost 1 base to trimming and J lost 6 bases; unmatched junction nucleotides: 13. Per the germline V gene, CDR1 is SNHLY and CDR2 is FYNNEI. CDR3: CASSEDIFKMTGDGYTF. Written as DNA, the CDR3 is TGTGCCAGCAGTGAAGACATATTTAAAATGACAGGGGATGGCTACACCTTC.

The chain couples TRBV11-2 to TRBJ2-3; TRBD1 might be the D (6 bases). The V end lost 7 bases, the J end lost 2 bases, and 7 bases lay between the germline ends. The CDR3 has 12 residues. Germline CDR1 is SGHAT and CDR2 is FQNNGV. CDR3 sequence (DNA): TGTGCCAGCAAGGGGGTCACAGATACGCAGTATTTT. Translated: CASKGVTDTQYF.

The genes are TRBV11-2 and TRBJ2-2; tentative D call: TRBD1 (6 bases). The V and J ends lost 7 bases and 7 bases respectively, with 16 bases between them. CDR3 length: 14 residues. Germline assignment: CDR1 SGHAT and CDR2 FQNNGV. CDR3 protein: CASNTLRGVGELFF. CDR3 sequence (DNA): TGTGCCAGCAACACCCTCAGGGGAGTCGGGGAGCTGTTTTTT.

The chain's CDR3 is CASSYKPGLAETQYF. CDR3 nucleotides: TGTGCCAGCAGTTACAAACCGGGACTAGCAGAGACCCAGTACTTC. The chain uses TRBV6-5 and TRBJ2-5; 9 bases agree with TRBD2. This CDR3 spans 15 amino acids. Per germline, CDR1 MNHEY and CDR2 SVGAGI. V trimming: 2 bases; J trimming: 4 bases; junction bases outside the gene matches: 5.

V and J are TRBV2 and TRBJ2-6; D uncertain. CDR1 and CDR2 from the germline V gene are SNHLY and FYNNEI. Trimming left V 7 bases short and J 2 bases short, with 12 bases between. This CDR3 has 15 residues. The CDR3 DNA reads as TGTGCCAGCAATGACCGAGAACCTGGGGCCAACGTCCTGACTTTC. It yields the protein CASNDREPGANVLTF.

This clone has only a few counts. V usage is TRBV11-3 and J usage is TRBJ2-2; possibly TRBD1 for D (6 bases). Trimming removed 5 bases at V and 4 bases at J, with 8 bases between. The CDR3 consists of 13 residues. Germline V CDR1 and CDR2: SGHNT, YENEEA. CDR3 nucleotides: TGTGCCAGCAGCGTGGACAGCACCGGGGAGCTGTTTTTT. It specifies CASSVDSTGELFF.

The gene calls are TRBV24-1 and TRBJ2-2; D not certain. This CDR3 region has 13 residues. The germline V gene has CDR1 KGHDR and CDR2 SFDVKD. Trimming stripped 4 bases from V and 7 bases from J, with 9 bases between. The CDR3 loop is CATSDKPRGELFF. The CDR3 region has the DNA TGTGCCACCAGTGACAAGCCACGCGGGGAGCTGTTTTTT.

V and J are TRBV6-2 or TRBV6-3 and TRBJ2-5; 8 bases map to TRBD2. CDR1 is MNHEY and CDR2 is SVGEGT in the germline V gene. This CDR3 is 14 amino acids long. V was pared by 5 bases and J by 5 bases, with 7 bases of the junction left unmatched. This CDR3 reads CASSKGLVRETQYF. The CDR3 region has the DNA TGTGCCAGCAGTAAGGGACTAGTGCGGGAGACCCAGTACTTC.

The table lists this clone with a few counts. This CDR3 is CASSLGVATYEQYF. For the CDR3, the DNA is TGTGCCAGCAGCTTAGGTGTAGCTACCTACGAGCAGTACTTC. This chain connects TRBV11-1 to TRBJ2-7; D remains ambiguous. Per the germline V gene, CDR1 is SGHAT and CDR2 is FQDESV (reference sequence). The V and J ends lost 1 base and 2 bases respectively, with 9 bases between them. This CDR3 comprises 14 residues.

The chain uses TRBV19 and TRBJ1-1; 11 nucleotides agree with TRBD1. V trimming: 6 bases; J trimming: 2 bases; junction bases outside the gene matches: 17. This CDR3 comprises 19 residues. In germline, CDR1 is LNHDA, CDR2 SQIVND (reference sequence). The CDR3 nucleotides read TGTGCCAGTAGCAGGCGTGAAAGGACAGGGGGCTTCAGAAACACTGAAGCTTTCTTT. Translation gives CASSRRERTGGFRNTEAFF.

The chain recombines TRBV25-1 with TRBJ1-1; a weak D match, TRBD1 (6 bases). The V gene lost 5 bases and the J gene lost 3 bases, with 16 bases spanning the gap. The CDR3 loop spans 15 amino acids. Germline V gives CDR1 MGHDK, CDR2 SYGVNS. The CDR3 DNA reads as TGTGCCAGCAGTACTCGACAGGCGGGGGACACTGAAGCTTTCTTT. It codes for CASSTRQAGDTEAFF.

The chain has TRBV19 and TRBJ1-5, with 7 bases identical to TRBD1. The length of the CDR3 is 14 residues. V gave up 5 bases and J gave up 5 bases; unmatched junction bases: 6. Germline values: CDR1 LNHDA, CDR2 SQIVND (reference sequence). CDR3 nucleotide sequence: TGTGCCAGTAGTTGGGACAGCCCGCATCAGCCCCAGCATTTT. This sequence encodes CASSWDSPHQPQHF.

V and J are TRBV6-5 and TRBJ1-6; a possible D gene is TRBD1 (5 bases). With 0 bases removed from V and 7 bases from J, the gap between germline ends came to 10 bases. The CDR3 is made up of 15 amino acids. Germline CDR1 is MNHEY and CDR2 is SVGAGI. The CDR3 region has the DNA TGTGCCAGCAGTTACTCGGGGCTATTAAATTCACCCCTCCACTTT. As protein: CASSYSGLLNSPLHF.

This clone came up once. The chain combines TRBV7-2 with TRBJ2-3; D might be TRBD1 (5 bases). V lost 2 bases and J 1 base, leaving 13 bases between the germline ends. CDR3 length: 16 amino acids. CDR1 SGHTA and CDR2 FQGNSA come from the germline V gene. The CDR3 is CASSLQGIGGTDTQYF. In nucleotides, the CDR3 is TGTGCCAGCAGCTTACAAGGTATAGGGGGCACAGATACGCAGTATTTT.

The gene calls are TRBV7-9 and TRBJ2-7; 7 bases map to TRBD1. The CDR3 is 16 amino acids. With 2 bases clipped from V and 2 bases from J, the junction kept 9 bases outside the gene matches. Germline values: CDR1 SEHNR, CDR2 FQNEAQ (reference sequence). The CDR3 loop is CASSLFPGQGAYEQYF. The CDR3 DNA follows: TGTGCCAGCAGCTTATTTCCGGGGCAGGGGGCCTACGAGCAGTACTTC.

The J gene is TRBJ2-5, the V gene TRBV5-1, with TRBD2 identical over 16 bases. The CDR3 contains 17 residues. Trimming removed 4 bases from V and 5 bases from J; junction bases left unmatched: 8. Looked up from germline, CDR1 is SGHRS and CDR2 is YFSETQ. The CDR3 loop is CASSPGLAGGTWETQYF. CDR3 DNA: TGCGCCAGCAGCCCGGGACTAGCGGGAGGGACCTGGGAGACCCAGTACTTC.

The chain uses TRBV3-1 (or the pseudogene TRBV3-2) and TRBJ2-7; TRBD2 matches at 10 bases. The CDR3 is 16 amino acids. With V trimmed by 0 bases and J by 7 bases, 9 bases remained unmatched. CDR1 and CDR2 (germline): LGHDT, YNNKEL (reference sequence). The CDR3 region has the DNA TGTGCCAGCAGCCAAGATTTGGCTAGCGGGAGTCGAGAGCAGTACTTC. Residues: CASSQDLASGSREQYF.

This rearrangement joins TRBV19 to TRBJ2-1; D might be TRBD2 (5 bases). V was shortened by 1 base and J by 4 bases, with 11 bases between the two germline ends. The germline V gene has CDR1 LNHDA and CDR2 SQIVND (reference sequence). The CDR3 runs to 15 residues. The CDR3 DNA reads TGTGCCAGTAGTATAGTGGACGGAGGATACAATGAGCAGTTCTTC. Protein product: CASSIVDGGYNEQFF. Full variable domain (remainder filled in from reference TRBV19 and TRBJ2-1): DGGITQSPKYLFRKEGQNVTLSCEQNLNHDAMYWYRQDPGQGLRLIYYSQIVNDFQKGDIAEGYSVSREKKESFPLTVTSAQKNPTAFYLCASSIVDGGYNEQFFGPGTRLTVL.

As regards this clone: Other DNA sequences of this sample code for an identical CDR3. This chain links TRBV10-3 with TRBJ1-1, with TRBD1 matching over 7 bases. This CDR3 contains 14 residues. Germline values: CDR1 ENHRY, CDR2 SYGVKD. With 0 bases clipped from V and 7 bases from J, the junction kept 5 bases outside the gene matches. The CDR3 bases are TGTGCCATCAGTGAGTCCCGGGACAGCTATGAAGCTTTCTTT. This translates into CAISESRDSYEAFF.